The 29 T cell receptor beta chains reported below all come from one sample, sequenced in a study of T cells in Graves' hyperthyroidism and ophthalmopathy. Amplified regions were TCR beta CDR3 sequences from RNA transcripts. A set of HTBI primers served as the primers for a first-round RT-PCR of the TCR CDR3. Each CDR3 protein is one row after TCRdb ran MiXCR on the multiplex PCR reads. The sample carries around 420,000 distinct CDR3 sequences, approximately 15% recorded once. Specimen: blood. The receptors originated from a woman aged 18 to 35 with Graves' hyperthyroidism.

Ten or more counts support this clonotype. The chain employs TRBV5-8 and TRBJ1-6; D is undetermined. The V end was cut by 2 bases, the J end by 8 bases, with 11 bases between. This CDR3 region has 14 residues. Germline values: CDR1 SGHTS, CDR2 YDEGEE. CDR3 coding DNA: TGTGCCAGCAGCTTTTCTCCAGGTTATTCACCCCTCCACTTT. This encodes CASSFSPGYSPLHF.

This clonotype has at least ten counts. The chain recombines TRBV20-1 with TRBJ2-1, with 10 bases identical to TRBD2. The J segment lost 4 bases and the V segment lost 4 bases, leaving 4 bases of the junction unmatched. The germline CDR1 and CDR2 sequences are DFQATT and SNEGSKA (reference sequence). The CDR3 is 14 amino acids. CDR3 sequence reads: CSANGLAEYNEQFF. CDR3 DNA sequence: TGCAGTGCTAACGGACTAGCGGAATACAATGAGCAGTTCTTC.

This sequence joins TRBV6-1 and TRBJ1-6; D perhaps matches TRBD1 (6 bases). The CDR3 runs 13 residues. V shed 5 bases and J shed 10 bases, with 12 bases lying between them. Germline V gene sequence: CDR1 MNHNS, CDR2 SASEGT. DNA for the CDR3: TGTGCCAGCAGTCCGGGGACAAGATCACCCCTCCACTTT. Amino acids: CASSPGTRSPLHF.

This clonotype was recorded at least ten times. The chain combines TRBV28 with TRBJ2-7; 10 bases map to TRBD1. Unmatched junction bases numbered 8, after V lost 7 bases and J lost 5 bases. This CDR3 spans 14 amino acids. The germline V gene has CDR1 MDHEN and CDR2 SYDVKM. The CDR3 loop is CASIHTGTGDEQYF. As DNA, the CDR3 is TGTGCCAGCATCCATACCGGGACAGGGGACGAGCAGTACTTC.

There are many counts of this clonotype. CDR3 sequence reads: CATWSAAKNIQYF. For the CDR3, the DNA is TGTGCCACCTGGTCAGCTGCCAAAAACATTCAGTACTTC. This chain uses TRBV7-9 with TRBJ2-4; D unclear. The CDR3 is made up of 13 amino acids. Trimming took off 10 bases at V and 1 base at J, with 11 bases between the two ends. Germline loops: CDR1 SEHNR, CDR2 FQNEAQ (reference sequence).

This clonotype was seen a few times. This rearrangement joins TRBV7-6 to TRBJ2-1, with 9 bases fitting TRBD1. CDR3 size: 15 residues. CDR1 and CDR2 from the germline V gene are SGHVS and FNYEAQ. V was clipped by 1 base and J by 10 bases; unmatched bases: 8. CDR3 nucleotide sequence: TGTGCCAGCAGCTTAGTGAGGGACAGGGCTGACGAGCAGTTCTTC. This codes for CASSLVRDRADEQFF. The variable domain in full, with the rest retrieved from reference TRBV7-6 and TRBJ2-1, is GAGVSQSPRYKVTKRGQDVALRCDPISGHVSLYWYRQALGQGPEFLTYFNYEAQQDKSGLPNDRFSAERPEGSISTLTIQRTEQRDSAMYRCASSLVRDRADEQFFGPGTRLTVL.

This clonotype appeared many times. V is TRBV5-1 and J is TRBJ2-3, with D perhaps TRBD2 (6 bases). Looked up from germline, CDR1 is SGHRS and CDR2 is YFSETQ. The CDR3 consists of 14 residues. Trimming took 4 bases from V and 5 from J, leaving 14 bases between them. This CDR3 is CASSPGVGVDTQYF. The CDR3 DNA sequence: TGCGCCAGCAGCCCGGGGGTAGGGGTAGATACGCAGTATTTT.

This clonotype was found many times. This sequence joins TRBV6-6 and TRBJ1-6; maybe TRBD1 (5 bases). The CDR3 covers 14 residues. V gave up 3 bases and J gave up 4 bases, with 7 bases separating them. The germline CDR1 and CDR2 sequences are MNHNY and SVGAGI (reference sequence). CDR3 protein: CASSYRQYNSPLHF. The CDR3 DNA sequence: TGTGCCAGCAGTTATCGACAGTATAATTCACCCCTCCACTTT.

The table lists this clonotype with many counts. The chain joins TRBV10-3 to TRBJ2-3, with a weak D call TRBD2 (6 bases). The CDR3 sequence is 13 residues long. V dropped 8 bases and J dropped 1 base, with 10 bases sitting between them. Germline values: CDR1 ENHRY, CDR2 SYGVKD. CDR3 DNA: TGTGCCATCTTGGCTAGCGGCACAGATACGCAGTATTTT. Its translation is CAILASGTDTQYF.

This clonotype was detected ten times or more. The CDR3 here is CASSPSGLSQHF. CDR3 nucleotides: TGTGCCAGCAGCCCCAGCGGGTTGTCCCAGCATTTT. This sequence joins TRBV28 and TRBJ1-5; D uncertain. Trimming removed 6 bases at V and 11 bases at J, with 14 bases between. Germline-derived CDR1 and CDR2 are MDHEN and SYDVKM. The CDR3 loop spans 12 amino acids.

Many counts were recorded for this clonotype. The J gene is TRBJ2-7, the V gene TRBV13, with D uncertain. The germline V gene has CDR1 PRHDT and CDR2 FYEKMQ (reference sequence). This CDR3 is built from 12 residues. Trimming shortened V by 2 bases and J by 6 bases, and 8 bases separated the two germline ends. CDR3 nucleotides: TGTGCCAGCAGCTTAACAAGGAGCGAGCAGTACTTC. This encodes CASSLTRSEQYF.

This clonotype was recorded many times. CDR3 coding DNA: TGTGCCAGCAGTGAAGGGCCTACCCTCGGCGCCGGGGAGCTGTTTTTT. The encoded protein is CASSEGPTLGAGELFF. The rearrangement links TRBV2 to TRBJ2-2; D remains ambiguous. Trimming cost V 1 base and J 6 bases, with 15 bases left between them. Germline V CDR1 and CDR2: SNHLY, FYNNEI. The CDR3 is 16 residues long.

This clonotype was counted ten times or more. The V call is TRBV18, the J call TRBJ2-7, with a tentative D call TRBD2 (7 bases). The germline gives CDR1 KGHSH, CDR2 LQKENI. Trimming pared 3 bases from V and 5 bases from J, leaving 14 bases between. This CDR3 spans 14 amino acids. CDR3 loop: CASSPVGGRDEQYF. Written as DNA, the CDR3 is TGTGCCAGCTCACCGGTCGGGGGGCGGGACGAGCAGTACTTC.

This clonotype was detected many times. The rearrangement joins TRBV27 to TRBJ2-7; 7 bases fit TRBD1. This CDR3 comprises 13 residues. Germline V gene data show CDR1 as MNHEY and CDR2 as SMNVEV (reference sequence). The trim removed 5 bases at V and 4 bases at J, leaving 5 bases unmatched. Here the CDR3 DNA reads TGTGCCAGCAGTCAAACCAGGGGGTACGAGCAGTACTTC. Its translation is CASSQTRGYEQYF.

The table lists this clonotype with a few counts. The J gene is TRBJ2-1, the V gene TRBV5-1; weak D call: TRBD1 (6 bases). V lost 4 bases to trimming and J lost 5 bases, with 13 bases between them. There are 14 residues in the CDR3. From germline, CDR1 is SGHRS and CDR2 YFSETQ. The CDR3 sequence is CASSPGPGDNEQFF. DNA for the CDR3: TGCGCCAGCAGCCCGGGGCCAGGGGACAATGAGCAGTTCTTC.

This clonotype was counted between two and nine times. This chain uses TRBV4-1 with TRBJ2-5; D possibly corresponds to TRBD2 (6 bases). V was pared by 0 bases and J by 5 bases, with 13 bases between. Germline loops: CDR1 MGHRA, CDR2 YSYEKL. This CDR3 contains 15 residues. The CDR3 nucleotides read TGCGCCAGCAGCCAAGATACCGGGAGCGGCGAGACCCAGTACTTC. It is translated as CASSQDTGSGETQYF.

In its sample, this clonotype was seen many times. V and J are TRBV5-1 and TRBJ2-2; no definite D call. CDR3 length: 12 residues. V was trimmed by 4 bases and J by 5 bases, leaving 6 bases between them. Germline CDR1 SGHRS, CDR2 YFSETQ. The CDR3 nucleotides read TGCGCCAGCAGCCCCACTACCGGGGAGCTGTTTTTT. Protein sequence: CASSPTTGELFF.

This clonotype was observed at least ten times. The chain is built from TRBV3-1 and TRBJ2-5; no firm D call. The CDR3 contains 13 residues. V gave up 0 bases and J gave up 5 bases, with 7 bases separating them. Germline V gene lookup returns CDR1 LGHDT and CDR2 YNNKEL (reference sequence). CDR3 nucleotides: TGTGCCAGCAGCCAAGATTACGTGGAGACCCAGTACTTC. This encodes CASSQDYVETQYF.

This clonotype was counted ten times or more. The chain has TRBV28 and TRBJ2-7; D is tentatively TRBD1 or TRBD2 (6 bases each). This CDR3 is 14 amino acids long. V shed 8 bases and J shed 0 bases, with 14 bases lying between them. The germline CDR1 and CDR2 sequences are MDHEN and SYDVKM. CDR3 protein: CASYTSGASYEQYF. The DNA of the CDR3 is TGTGCCAGCTACACTTCGGGGGCCTCCTACGAGCAGTACTTC.

This clonotype was counted many times. This sequence joins TRBV7-2 and TRBJ1-2; the D gene is possibly TRBD1 (6 bases). CDR1 and CDR2 (germline): SGHTA, FQGNSA. The length of the CDR3 is 15 residues. The ends were cut back, 2 bases at V and 6 bases at J, with 16 bases in the middle. CDR3 nucleotides: TGTGCCAGCAGCTTACAGACAGGTCTGGGAGATGGCTACACCTTC. Protein product: CASSLQTGLGDGYTF.

This clonotype was observed a few times. V is TRBV28 and J is TRBJ1-6; TRBD1 is a possible D gene (6 bases). Trimming took 3 bases from V and 10 from J, leaving 16 bases between them. The CDR3 runs 15 residues. Germline V gene sequence: CDR1 MDHEN, CDR2 SYDVKM. In DNA, the CDR3 is TGTGCCAGCAGTTTGACTCGGGGGGCAGGGTCACCCCTCCACTTT. It is translated as CASSLTRGAGSPLHF.

The sample holds many counts of this clonotype. The chain joins TRBV18 to TRBJ1-1; D remains unclear. The CDR3 consists of 13 residues. Germline lookup yields CDR1 KGHSH and CDR2 LQKENI. Deletions cut 3 bases from V and 1 base from J, with 6 bases between. The CDR3 reads CASSPGENTEAFF. The CDR3 DNA reads as TGTGCCAGCTCACCTGGAGAGAACACTGAAGCTTTCTTT.

This clonotype was detected a few times. V usage is TRBV29-1 and J usage is TRBJ1-5; TRBD1 might be the D (6 bases). The CDR3 sequence is 13 residues long. The V and J ends lost 7 bases and 0 bases respectively, with 10 bases between them. Germline V gene sequence: CDR1 SQVTM, CDR2 ANQGSEA. CDR3 coding DNA: TGCAGCGCACAGGGTTCTAGCAATCAGCCCCAGCATTTT. Its translation is CSAQGSSNQPQHF.

This clonotype came up a few times. The missing conserved phenylalanine or tryptophan at the end of this CDR3 makes a read error likely. The chain employs TRBV3-1 and TRBJ2-7, with 11 bases aligning to TRBD1. The V gene's germline CDR1 is LGHDT and CDR2 YNNKEL (reference sequence). This CDR3 is built from 14 residues. J was trimmed by 4 bases and V by 3 bases; bases with no gene match: 2. The CDR3 DNA reads as TGTGCCAGCAGCCACCGGGACAGGGGGTACGAGCAGTACCTC. Encoded protein: CASSHRDRGYEQYL.

The J gene is TRBJ2-7, the V gene TRBV12-3 or TRBV12-4; 8 bases fit TRBD2. The CDR3 covers 16 residues. V lost 5 bases to trimming and J lost 4 bases; unmatched junction nucleotides: 13. CDR3 coding DNA: TGTGCCAGCAGTCGCCTTTTTTCGGGGGGGCTGTACGAGCAGTACTTC. It specifies CASSRLFSGGLYEQYF.

This clonotype was detected ten times or more. The chain is built from TRBV30 and TRBJ2-7; 10 positions match TRBD1. After removal of 4 bases from V and 2 bases from J, the junction contained 8 bases not matched to a gene. The CDR3 has 15 amino acids. CDR1 GTSNPN and CDR2 SVGIG come from the germline V gene (reference sequence). The CDR3 here is CAWTIRQGATYEQYF. The CDR3 nucleotides read TGTGCCTGGACTATTCGACAGGGGGCTACCTACGAGCAGTACTTC. The variable domain in full, with the rest retrieved from reference TRBV30 and TRBJ2-7, is SQTIHQWPATLVQPVGSPLSLECTVEGTSNPNLYWYRQAAGRGLQLLFYSVGIGQISSEVPQNLSASRPQDRQFILSSKKLLLSDSGFYLCAWTIRQGATYEQYFGPGTRLTVT.

There are many counts of this clonotype. The V call is TRBV2, the J call TRBJ2-7; the match to TRBD1 covers 10 bases. The length of the CDR3 is 13 residues. Trimming removed 6 bases from V and 3 bases from J; junction bases left unmatched: 2. Germline V CDR1 and CDR2: SNHLY, FYNNEI. This CDR3 reads CASRRTGGYEQYF. The DNA for the CDR3 is TGTGCCAGCAGGAGGACAGGGGGCTACGAGCAGTACTTC.

This clonotype was picked up many times. V usage is TRBV30 and J usage is TRBJ2-5; D may be TRBD1 or TRBD2 (6 bases each). The CDR3 consists of 14 residues. CDR1 is GTSNPN, CDR2 SVGIG, per germline (reference sequence). V was shortened by 1 base and J by 1 base, with 10 bases between the two germline ends. Here the CDR3 reads CAWSAGASQETQYF. The CDR3 region has the DNA TGTGCCTGGAGTGCGGGGGCCAGCCAAGAGACCCAGTACTTC.

This clonotype was picked up many times. The DNA of the CDR3 is TGCAGCGTTGAAGGACAGGGGGCCTACGAGCAGTACTTC. This gives the protein CSVEGQGAYEQYF. The chain combines TRBV29-1 with TRBJ2-7, with 9 bases that match TRBD1. The CDR3 consists of 13 residues. CDR1 SQVTM and CDR2 ANQGSEA come from the germline V gene. The V segment lost 1 base and the J segment 2 bases; nucleotides outside the gene matches: 0.